These T cell receptor beta chains were read from a single sample in a study of T cell repertoires in cytomegalovirus infection. Their recognized antigens are unknown. TCRdb recomputed calls from the reads with MiXCR, one row per CDR3 protein. The table lists approximately 1,000,000 distinct CDR3 sequences, 31% of them singletons. Source: cultured CD8+ T cells from PBMCs, taken from culture after CMV antigen stimulation. The source is a human donor in good health (CMV status not recorded). Some clones in this sample may be carry-over from other donors' samples. Both conserved end residues are part of each CDR3. The order of the fields is J gene, V gene, D gene, clone size, CDR3 protein, CDR3 DNA. The D gene is left open where the match is weak. Clone size is given for some rows only: seen once, a few or many times, or a class if the clone is expanded.

J gene: TRBJ2-3
V gene: TRBV7-9
D gene: TRBD1
clone size: .
CDR3 protein: CASSLGLGQEDTQYF
CDR3 DNA: TGTGCCAGCAGCTTGGGTTTGGGACAGGAAGATACGCAGTATTTT

J gene: TRBJ2-1
V gene: TRBV6-1
D gene: .
clone size: .
CDR3 protein: CASSEIGYEQFF
CDR3 DNA: TGTGCCAGCAGTGAGATCGGGTATGAGCAGTTCTTC

J gene: TRBJ1-3
V gene: TRBV7-9
D gene: .
clone size: .
CDR3 protein: CASIPGRSSGNTIYF
CDR3 DNA: TGTGCCAGCATCCCTGGACGAAGCTCTGGAAACACCATATATTTT

J gene: TRBJ2-3
V gene: TRBV29-1
D gene: .
clone size: .
CDR3 protein: CSAPSPDTQYF
CDR3 DNA: TGCAGCGCCCCATCGCCGGATACGCAGTATTTT

J gene: TRBJ1-5
V gene: TRBV7-6
D gene: .
clone size: many
CDR3 protein: CASSSGLGQPQHF
CDR3 DNA: TGTGCCAGCAGCTCGGGGTTGGGCCAGCCCCAGCATTTT

J gene: TRBJ1-2
V gene: TRBV14
D gene: .
clone size: .
CDR3 protein: CASSPFVGRSNYGYTF
CDR3 DNA: TGTGCCAGCAGCCCCTTTGTGGGCCGTTCTAACTATGGCTACACCTTC

J gene: TRBJ1-1
V gene: TRBV19
D gene: .
clone size: few
CDR3 protein: CASSLEGGLAEAFF
CDR3 DNA: TGTGCCAGTAGTTTAGAGGGGGGTCTCGCTGAAGCTTTCTTT

J gene: TRBJ2-5
V gene: TRBV4-1
D gene: TRBD1
clone size: few
CDR3 protein: CASSPGDRGSAGETQYF
CDR3 DNA: TGCGCCAGCAGCCCGGGGGACAGGGGGTCGGCAGGGGAGACCCAGTACTTC

J gene: TRBJ2-3
V gene: TRBV7-9
D gene: TRBD2
clone size: .
CDR3 protein: CFVASGGHTDTQYF
CDR3 DNA: TGTTTCGTTGCTAGCGGGGGGCACACAGATACGCAGTATTTT

J gene: TRBJ2-7
V gene: TRBV10-3
D gene: TRBD1
clone size: few
CDR3 protein: CAIRRKTGGGYEQYF
CDR3 DNA: TGTGCCATCAGGAGAAAGACAGGGGGCGGCTACGAGCAGTACTTC

J gene: TRBJ2-3
V gene: TRBV20-1
D gene: TRBD1
clone size: .
CDR3 protein: CSADWTGRTDTQYF
CDR3 DNA: TGCAGTGCTGATTGGACAGGACGCACAGATACGCAGTATTTT

J gene: TRBJ2-7
V gene: TRBV10-3
D gene: .
clone size: .
CDR3 protein: CAISARTELDEQYF
CDR3 DNA: TGTGCCATCAGTGCCAGGACCGAACTCGACGAGCAGTACTTC

J gene: TRBJ2-1
V gene: TRBV15
D gene: .
clone size: .
CDR3 protein: CATSTDMGPLNEQFF
CDR3 DNA: TGTGCCACCAGCACCGATATGGGACCACTCAATGAGCAGTTCTTC

J gene: TRBJ2-7
V gene: TRBV19
D gene: .
clone size: .
CDR3 protein: CASSPSEWDLYF
CDR3 DNA: TGTGCCAGTAGTCCCTCAGAATGGGATCTGTACTTC

J gene: TRBJ2-3
V gene: TRBV4-3
D gene: .
clone size: few
CDR3 protein: CASSQDFQRALGDTQYF
CDR3 DNA: TGCGCCAGCAGCCAAGATTTCCAGCGGGCCCTGGGAGATACGCAGTATTTT

J gene: TRBJ1-2
V gene: TRBV19
D gene: .
clone size: .
CDR3 protein: CASSIWPPHGYTF
CDR3 DNA: TGTGCCAGTAGTATCTGGCCCCCCCATGGCTACACCTTC

J gene: TRBJ1-1
V gene: TRBV4-1
D gene: .
clone size: few
CDR3 protein: CASSQDLTLGAFF
CDR3 DNA: TGCGCCAGCAGCCAAGATCTCACCCTGGGTGCTTTCTTT

J gene: TRBJ2-2
V gene: TRBV27
D gene: .
clone size: few
CDR3 protein: CASITGSGELFF
CDR3 DNA: TGTGCCAGCATTACAGGGTCCGGGGAGCTGTTTTTT

J gene: TRBJ1-2
V gene: TRBV14
D gene: .
clone size: few
CDR3 protein: CASSQDRRGRADGYTF
CDR3 DNA: TGTGCCAGCAGCCAAGATCGGAGGGGCCGGGCCGATGGCTACACCTTC